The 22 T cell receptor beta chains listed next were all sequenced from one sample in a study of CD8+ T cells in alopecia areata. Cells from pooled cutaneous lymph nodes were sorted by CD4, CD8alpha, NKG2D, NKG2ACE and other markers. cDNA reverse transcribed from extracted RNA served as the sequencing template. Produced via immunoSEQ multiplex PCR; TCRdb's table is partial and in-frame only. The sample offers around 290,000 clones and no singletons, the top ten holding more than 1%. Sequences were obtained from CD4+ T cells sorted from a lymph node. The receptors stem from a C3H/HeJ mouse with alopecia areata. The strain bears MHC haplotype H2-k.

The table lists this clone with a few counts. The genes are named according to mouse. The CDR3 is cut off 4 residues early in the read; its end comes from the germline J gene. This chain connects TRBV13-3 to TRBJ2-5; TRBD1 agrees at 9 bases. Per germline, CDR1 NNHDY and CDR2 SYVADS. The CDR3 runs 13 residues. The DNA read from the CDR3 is TGTGCCAGCACCAGGGACAGGGCAGAC. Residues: CASTRDRAD. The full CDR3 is CASTRDRADTQYF.

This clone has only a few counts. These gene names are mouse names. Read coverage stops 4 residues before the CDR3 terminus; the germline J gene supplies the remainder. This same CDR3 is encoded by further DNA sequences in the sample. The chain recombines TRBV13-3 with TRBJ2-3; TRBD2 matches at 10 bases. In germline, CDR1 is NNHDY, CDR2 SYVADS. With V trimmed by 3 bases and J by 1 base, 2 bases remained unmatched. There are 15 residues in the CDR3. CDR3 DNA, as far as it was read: TGTGCCAGCAGTGGGACTGGGGGCCGTGCAGAA. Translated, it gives CASSGTGGRAE. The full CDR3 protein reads CASSGTGGRAETLYF.

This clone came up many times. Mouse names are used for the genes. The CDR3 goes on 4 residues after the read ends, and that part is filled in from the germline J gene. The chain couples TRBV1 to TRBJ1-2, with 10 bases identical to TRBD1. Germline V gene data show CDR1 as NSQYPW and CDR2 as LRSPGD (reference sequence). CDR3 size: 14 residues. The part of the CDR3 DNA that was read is TGCACCTGCAGTGCAGCCGGGACAGGGGTC. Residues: CTCSAAGTGV. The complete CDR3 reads CTCSAAGTGVDYTF.

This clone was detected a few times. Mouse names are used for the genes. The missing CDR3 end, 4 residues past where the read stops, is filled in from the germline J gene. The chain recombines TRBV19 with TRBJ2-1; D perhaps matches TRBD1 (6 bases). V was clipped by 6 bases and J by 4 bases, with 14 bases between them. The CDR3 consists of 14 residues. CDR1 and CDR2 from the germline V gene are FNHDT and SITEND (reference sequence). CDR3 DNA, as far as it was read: TGTGCCAGCACTCCCCGGGACAATTATGCT. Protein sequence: CASTPRDNYA. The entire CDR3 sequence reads CASTPRDNYAEQFF.

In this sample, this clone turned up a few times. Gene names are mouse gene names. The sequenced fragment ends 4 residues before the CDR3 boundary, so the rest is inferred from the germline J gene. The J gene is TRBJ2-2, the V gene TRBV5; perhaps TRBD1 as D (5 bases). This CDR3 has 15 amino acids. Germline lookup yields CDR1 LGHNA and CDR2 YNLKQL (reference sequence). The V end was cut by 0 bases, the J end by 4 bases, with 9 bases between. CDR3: CASSQDRVVTGQLYF. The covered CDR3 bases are TGTGCCAGCAGCCAAGACAGGGTGGTCACCGGG.

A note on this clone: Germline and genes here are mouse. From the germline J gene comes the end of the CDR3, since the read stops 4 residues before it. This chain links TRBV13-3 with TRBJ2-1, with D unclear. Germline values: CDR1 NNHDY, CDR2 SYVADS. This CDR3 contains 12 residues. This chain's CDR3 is CASSDRRAEQFF. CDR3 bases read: TGTGCCAGCAGTGATCGCAGGGCT.

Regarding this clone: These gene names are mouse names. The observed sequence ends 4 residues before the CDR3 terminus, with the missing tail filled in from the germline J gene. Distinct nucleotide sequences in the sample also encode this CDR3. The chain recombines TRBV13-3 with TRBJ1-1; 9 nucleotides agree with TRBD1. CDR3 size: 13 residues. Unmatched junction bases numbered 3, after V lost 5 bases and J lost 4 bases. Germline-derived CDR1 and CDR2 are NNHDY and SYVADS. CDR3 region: CASRDRGVTEVFF. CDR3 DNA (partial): TGTGCCAGCAGGGACAGGGGAGTCACA.

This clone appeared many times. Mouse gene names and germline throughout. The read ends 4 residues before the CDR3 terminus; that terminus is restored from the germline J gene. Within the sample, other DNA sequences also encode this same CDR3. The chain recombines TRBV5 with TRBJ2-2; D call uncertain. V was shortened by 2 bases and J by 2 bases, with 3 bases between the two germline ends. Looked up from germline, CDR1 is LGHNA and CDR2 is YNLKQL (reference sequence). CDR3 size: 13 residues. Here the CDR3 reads CASSQLNTGQLYF. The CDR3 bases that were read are TGTGCCAGCAGCCAACTGAACACCGGG.

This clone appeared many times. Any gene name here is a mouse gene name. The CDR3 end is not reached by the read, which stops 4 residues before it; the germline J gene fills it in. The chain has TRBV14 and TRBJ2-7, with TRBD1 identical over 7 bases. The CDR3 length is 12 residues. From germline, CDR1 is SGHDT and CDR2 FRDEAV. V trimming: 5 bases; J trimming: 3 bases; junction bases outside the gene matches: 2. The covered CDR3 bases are TGTGCCAGCAGGAGGGACAGCTAT. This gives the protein CASRRDSY. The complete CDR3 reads CASRRDSYEQYF.

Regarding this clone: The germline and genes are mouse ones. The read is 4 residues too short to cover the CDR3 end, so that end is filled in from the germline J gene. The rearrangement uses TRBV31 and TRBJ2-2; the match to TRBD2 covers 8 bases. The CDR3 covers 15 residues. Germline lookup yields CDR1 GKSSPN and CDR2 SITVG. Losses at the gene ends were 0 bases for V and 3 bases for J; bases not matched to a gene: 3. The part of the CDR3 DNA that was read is TGTGCCTGGAGTCTGGGGGGGCCGGACACCGGG. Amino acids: CAWSLGGPDTG. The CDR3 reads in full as CAWSLGGPDTGQLYF.

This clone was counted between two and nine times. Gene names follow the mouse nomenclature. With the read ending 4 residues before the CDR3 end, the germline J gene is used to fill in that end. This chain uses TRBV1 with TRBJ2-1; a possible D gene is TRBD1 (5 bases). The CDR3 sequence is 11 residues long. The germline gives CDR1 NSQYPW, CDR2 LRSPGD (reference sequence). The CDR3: CTCSDRAEQFF. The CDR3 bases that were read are TGCACCTGCAGTGACAGGGCT.

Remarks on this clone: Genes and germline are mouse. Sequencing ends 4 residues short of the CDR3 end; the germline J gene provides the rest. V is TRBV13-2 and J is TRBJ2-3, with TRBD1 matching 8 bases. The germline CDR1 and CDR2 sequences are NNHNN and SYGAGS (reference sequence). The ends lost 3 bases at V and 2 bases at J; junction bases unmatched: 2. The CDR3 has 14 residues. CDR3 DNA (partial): TGTGCCAGCGGTGCAGGGGGCAATGCAGAA. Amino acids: CASGAGGNAE. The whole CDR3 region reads CASGAGGNAETLYF.

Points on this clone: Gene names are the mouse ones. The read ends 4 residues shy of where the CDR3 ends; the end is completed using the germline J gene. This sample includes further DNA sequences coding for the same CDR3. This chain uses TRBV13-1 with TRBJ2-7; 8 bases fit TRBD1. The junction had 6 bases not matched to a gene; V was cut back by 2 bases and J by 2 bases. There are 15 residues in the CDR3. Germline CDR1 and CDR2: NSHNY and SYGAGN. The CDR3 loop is CASSEAGGAAYEQYF. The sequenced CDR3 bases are TGTGCCAGCAGTGAGGCAGGGGGCGCCGCCTAT.

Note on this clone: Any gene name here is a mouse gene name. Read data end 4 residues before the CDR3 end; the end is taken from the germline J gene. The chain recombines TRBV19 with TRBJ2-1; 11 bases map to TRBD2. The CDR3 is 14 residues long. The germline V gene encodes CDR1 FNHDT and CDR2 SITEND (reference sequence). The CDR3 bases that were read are TGTGCCAGCAGTAGTCACTGGGGGGGCTCT. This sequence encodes CASSSHWGGS. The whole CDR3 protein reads CASSSHWGGSEQFF.

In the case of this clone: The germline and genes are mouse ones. Partial CDR3 DNA: TGTGCCAGCAGCCAAGATACCCAGGGGGCGAGGGACTCC. Protein product: CASSQDTQGARDS. Given in full, the CDR3 is CASSQDTQGARDSDYTF. The J gene is TRBJ1-2, the V gene TRBV5, with TRBD1 matching over 8 bases. Sequencing ends 4 residues short of the CDR3 end; the germline J gene provides the rest. CDR3 length: 17 residues. With V trimmed by 0 bases and J by 3 bases, 9 bases remained unmatched. Germline V CDR1 and CDR2: LGHNA, YNLKQL (reference sequence).

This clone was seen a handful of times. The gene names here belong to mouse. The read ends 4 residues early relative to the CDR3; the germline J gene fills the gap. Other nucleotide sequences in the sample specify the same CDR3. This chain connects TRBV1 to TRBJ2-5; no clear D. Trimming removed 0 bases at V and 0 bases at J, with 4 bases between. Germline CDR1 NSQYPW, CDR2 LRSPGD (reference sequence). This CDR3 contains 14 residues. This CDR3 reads CTCSAERNQDTQYF. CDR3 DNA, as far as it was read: TGCACCTGCAGTGCAGAAAGGAACCAAGAC.

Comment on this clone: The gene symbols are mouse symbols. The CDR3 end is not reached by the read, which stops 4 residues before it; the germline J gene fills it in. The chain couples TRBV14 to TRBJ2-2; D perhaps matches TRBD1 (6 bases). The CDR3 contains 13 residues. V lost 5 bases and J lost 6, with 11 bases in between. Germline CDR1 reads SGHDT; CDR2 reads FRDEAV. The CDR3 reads CASSPQGAGQLYF. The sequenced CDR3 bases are TGTGCCAGCAGCCCACAGGGCGCCGGG.

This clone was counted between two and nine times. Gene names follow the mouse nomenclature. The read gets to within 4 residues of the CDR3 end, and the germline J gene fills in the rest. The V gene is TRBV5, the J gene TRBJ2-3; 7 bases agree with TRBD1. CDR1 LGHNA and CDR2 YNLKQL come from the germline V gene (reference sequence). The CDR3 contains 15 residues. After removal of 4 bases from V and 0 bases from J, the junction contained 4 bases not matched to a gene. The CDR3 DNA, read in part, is TGTGCCAGCAGCCCCCTGGGACAGAGTGCAGAA. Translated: CASSPLGQSAE. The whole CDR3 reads CASSPLGQSAETLYF.

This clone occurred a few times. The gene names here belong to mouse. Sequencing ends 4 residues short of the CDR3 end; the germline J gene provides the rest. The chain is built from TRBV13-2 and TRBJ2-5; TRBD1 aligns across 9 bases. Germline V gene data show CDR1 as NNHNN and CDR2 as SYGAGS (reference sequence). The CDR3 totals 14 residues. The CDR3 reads CASGAQTGGDTQYF. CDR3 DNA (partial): TGTGCCAGCGGTGCCCAGACAGGGGGAGAC.

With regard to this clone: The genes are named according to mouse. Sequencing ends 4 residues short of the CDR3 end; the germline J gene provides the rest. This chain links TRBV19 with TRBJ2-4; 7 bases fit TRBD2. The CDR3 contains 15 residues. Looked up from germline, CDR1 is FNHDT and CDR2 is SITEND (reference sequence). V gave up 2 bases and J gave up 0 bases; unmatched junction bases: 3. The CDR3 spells CASSIWGTSQNTLYF. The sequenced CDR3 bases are TGTGCCAGCAGTATCTGGGGGACTAGTCAAAAC.

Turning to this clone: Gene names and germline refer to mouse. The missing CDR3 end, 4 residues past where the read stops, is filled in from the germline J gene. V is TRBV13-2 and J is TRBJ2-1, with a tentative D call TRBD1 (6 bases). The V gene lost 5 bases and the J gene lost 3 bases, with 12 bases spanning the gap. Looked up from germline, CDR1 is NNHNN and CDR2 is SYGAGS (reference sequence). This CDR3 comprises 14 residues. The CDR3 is CASGAGTSYAEQFF. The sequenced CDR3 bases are TGTGCCAGCGGGGCCGGGACATCCTATGCT.

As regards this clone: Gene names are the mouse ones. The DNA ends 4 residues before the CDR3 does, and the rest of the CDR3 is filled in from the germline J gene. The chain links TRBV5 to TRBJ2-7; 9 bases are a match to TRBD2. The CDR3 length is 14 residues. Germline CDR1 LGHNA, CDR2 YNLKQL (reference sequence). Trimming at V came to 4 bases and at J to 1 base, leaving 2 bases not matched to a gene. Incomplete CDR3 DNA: TGTGCCAGCAGCCCCGGACTGGGGTCCTAT. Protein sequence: CASSPGLGSY. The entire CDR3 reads CASSPGLGSYEQYF.